A single sample gave rise to the 2 T cell receptor beta chains below, sequenced in a study of blood T cell repertoires in COVID-19 (dated by TCRdb to about 2020). The receptor library was made with the immunoSEQ multiplex PCR assay. TCRdb took over this immuneACCESS table, retaining in-frame rearrangements with V and J assigned. Such tables are incomplete; in checked studies, under half of the missing clones stem from an unresolved V gene, and the remainder is unexplained. This sample holds about 230,000 clones; roughly four fifths were observed only once. About 8% of the sample belongs to the ten largest clones. The source material was peripheral blood. Receptors were obtained from a woman aged 50 to 60 with acute or convalescent COVID-19.

V usage is TRBV25-1 and J usage is TRBJ1-5; no clear D. The V end lost 6 bases, the J end lost 7 bases, and 13 bases lay between the germline ends. The CDR3 extends over 13 amino acids. Germline values: CDR1 MGHDK, CDR2 SYGVNS. The CDR3 coding sequence is TGTGCCAGCAGCTCTAAGGGAGGGCAGCCCCAGCATTTT. The encoded protein is CASSSKGGQPQHF.

This chain connects TRBV19 to TRBJ2-7, with D maybe TRBD2 (5 bases). Germline lookup yields CDR1 LNHDA and CDR2 SQIVND (reference sequence). The germline V and J ends were trimmed by 2 bases and 4 bases, with 9 bases remaining between them. The CDR3 covers 13 residues. The CDR3 sequence: CASSINWEYEQYF. The CDR3 bases are TGTGCCAGTAGTATAAATTGGGAGTACGAGCAGTACTTC.